The T cell receptor beta chain described here comes from a study of blood T cell repertoires in COVID-19. The CDR3 length is 14 residues. Trimming took 1 base from V and 0 from J, leaving 3 bases between them. Germline V gene data show CDR1 as MDHEN and CDR2 as SYDVKM. Clones were read by immunoSEQ multiplex PCR, and TCRdb kept only the in-frame ones, dropping some. The profile shows approximately 220,000 clones, 85% of them singletons. About this clone itself: Other nucleotide sequences from this sample produce the same CDR3.

The chain recombines TRBV28 with TRBJ2-2; D call uncertain. The sample was PBMCs or T cells enriched from blood (not recorded which). This TCR derives from a middle-aged man who had recovered from COVID-19. CDR3 in amino acids: CASSLYTNTGELFF. CDR3 nucleotides: TGTGCCAGCAGTTTATATACGAACACCGGGGAGCTGTTTTTT.